This T cell receptor beta chain appears in the sequencing data of a study of cytomegalovirus exposure and HLA in healthy donors. Study-level points and caveats: Using a false discovery rate of 0.05, a later analysis showed that 15,000 to 20,000 TCR beta sequences were associated with HLA alleles.

This CDR3 contains 15 residues. Trimming shortened V by 3 bases and J by 0 bases, and 10 bases separated the two germline ends. Germline V lookup: CDR1 SGDLS, CDR2 YYNGEE. A word on this clone: The antigen remains unidentified.

Primers: 60 Vbeta forward and 13 Jbeta reverse. Measured with immunoSEQ multiplex PCR; TCRdb has only the in-frame clones, and not every one. The specimen's table records under 200,000 clones. Sequenced material: PBMCs. The TCR was taken from a man aged 25 to 45 in good health and CMV-seronegative. The chain couples TRBV9 to TRBJ1-3; possibly TRBD1 for D (5 bases). The chain's CDR3 is CASSGRGTSGNTIYF. The CDR3 DNA sequence: TGTGCCAGCAGCGGTAGGGGAACCTCTGGAAACACCATATATTTT.